This is a list of T cell receptor beta chains from one sample in a study of breast tumors, draining lymph nodes, adjacent tissues. MiXCR was run by TCRdb on the multiplex PCR reads, yielding one entry per CDR3 protein. The sample lists 290,000 or so distinct CDR3 sequences, 30% occurring once. The source material was axillary lymph node tissue. These receptors were obtained from a female donor with breast cancer. Some clones in this sample may be carry-over from other donors' samples. Both conserved end residues are part of each CDR3. The D gene is left open where the match is weak. Size is omitted from some rows. Given values are once, few, many or a class for expanded clones.

>TRBD2|TRBJ2-1|-|14|TRBV2
TGTGCCAGCAGGGGACTAGCGGTATACAATGAGCAGTTCTTC
CASRGLAVYNEQFF
>-|TRBJ2-2|many|12|TRBV7-8
TGTGCCAGCAGCCCGAAGACCGGGGAGCTGTTTTTT
CASSPKTGELFF
>TRBD2|TRBJ2-3|many|15|TRBV20-1
TGCAGTGCTAGAGATACGGCGGGAGGCCCAGATACGCAGTATTTT
CSARDTAGGPDTQYF
>-|TRBJ2-2|-|12|TRBV5-6
TGTGCCAGCCGCTTGTCCACCGGGGAGCTGTTTTTT
CASRLSTGELFF
>-|TRBJ2-7|many|14|TRBV5-6
TGTGCCAGCAGCTCAGGACTGGCCCACTACGAGCAGTACTTC
CASSSGLAHYEQYF
>-|TRBJ1-3|-|13|TRBV19
TGTGCCAGTAGTATACAGCAGGGAAACACCATATATTTT
CASSIQQGNTIYF
>TRBD2|TRBJ2-5|-|14|TRBV12-3/TRBV12-4
TGTGCCAGCAGTTTCTCACCCGGGACTAGAGACCAGTACTTC
CASSFSPGTRDQYF
>TRBD1|TRBJ1-1|-|14|TRBV7-9
TGTGCCAGCAGCTTCCGGGACAGGAACACTGAAGCTTTCTTT
CASSFRDRNTEAFF
>TRBD1|TRBJ1-6|many|14|TRBV20-1
TGCAGTGCTCCAAACAGGGGGCCTAATTCACCCCTCCACTTT
CSAPNRGPNSPLHF
>TRBD2|TRBJ2-3|-|16|TRBV12-3/TRBV12-4
TGTGCCAGCAGTAAAGGACTAGCGGGATTCACAGATACGCAGTATTTT
CASSKGLAGFTDTQYF